This T cell receptor (beta chain) was documented in a study of T-cell memory formation after mild COVID-19. Turning to the study itself: In these data, TCR clusters were largely donor specific.

CDR3 length: 15 amino acids. Per the germline V gene, CDR1 is SEHNR and CDR2 is FQNEAQ (reference sequence). V was clipped by 5 bases and J by 4 bases; unmatched bases: 10. TCRalpha and TCRbeta libraries used 5'RACE with constant-segment primers and UMIs. MiXCR was run by TCRdb on the 5' RACE reads, yielding one entry per CDR3 protein. Of 550,000 to 600,000 distinct CDR3 sequences in the sample, about 22% are singletons; the top ten hold under 8.5%. The chain employs TRBV7-9 and TRBJ2-5; 7 bases match TRBD1. This receptor was taken from an adult woman who had mild COVID-19 (a few samples of this study predate the infection). Cell type and time point are not known. Sequencing was carried out using PBMCs or a T cell subset sorted from them (not recorded which). CDR3 bases: TGTGCCAGCAGCCTCGGACAGGACTGGCGAGAGACCCAGTACTTC. It translates to CASSLGQDWRETQYF.